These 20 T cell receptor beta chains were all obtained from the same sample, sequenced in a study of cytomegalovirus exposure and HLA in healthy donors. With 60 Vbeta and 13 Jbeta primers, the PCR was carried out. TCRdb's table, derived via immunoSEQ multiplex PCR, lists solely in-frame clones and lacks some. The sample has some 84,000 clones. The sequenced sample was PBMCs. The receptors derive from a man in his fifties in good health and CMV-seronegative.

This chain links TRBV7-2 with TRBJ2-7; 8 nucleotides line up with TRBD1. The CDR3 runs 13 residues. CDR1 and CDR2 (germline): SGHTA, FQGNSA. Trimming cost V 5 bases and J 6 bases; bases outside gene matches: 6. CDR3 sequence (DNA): TGTGCCAGCAGCCCGGGACAGGTGGTCGAGCAGTACTTC. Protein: CASSPGQVVEQYF.

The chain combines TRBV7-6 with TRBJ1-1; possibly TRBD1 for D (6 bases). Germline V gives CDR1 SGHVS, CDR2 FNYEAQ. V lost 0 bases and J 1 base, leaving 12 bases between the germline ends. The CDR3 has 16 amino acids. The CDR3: CASSLAPGHRNTEAFF. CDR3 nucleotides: TGTGCCAGCAGCTTAGCGCCGGGACACAGGAACACTGAAGCTTTCTTT.

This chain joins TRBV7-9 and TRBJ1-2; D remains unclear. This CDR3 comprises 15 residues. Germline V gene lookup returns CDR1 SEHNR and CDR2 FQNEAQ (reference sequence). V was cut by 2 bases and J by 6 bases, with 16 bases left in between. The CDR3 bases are TGTGCCAGCAGCTTAACCGGGAACTATTTCAATGGCTACACCTTC. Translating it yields CASSLTGNYFNGYTF. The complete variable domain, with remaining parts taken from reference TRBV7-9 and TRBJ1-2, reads DTGVSQNPRHKITKRGQNVTFRCDPISEHNRLYWYRQTLGQGPEFLTYFQNEAQLEKSRLLSDRFSAERPKGSFSTLEIQRTEQGDSAMYLCASSLTGNYFNGYTFGSGTRLTVV.

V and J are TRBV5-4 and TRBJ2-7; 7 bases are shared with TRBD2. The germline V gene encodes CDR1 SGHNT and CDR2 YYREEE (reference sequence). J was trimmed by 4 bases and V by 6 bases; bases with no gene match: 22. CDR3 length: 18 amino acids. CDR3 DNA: TGTGCCAGCAACCCCGAGGGGCGACTAGCTCCACCTGGTTACGAGCAGTACTTC. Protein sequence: CASNPEGRLAPPGYEQYF.

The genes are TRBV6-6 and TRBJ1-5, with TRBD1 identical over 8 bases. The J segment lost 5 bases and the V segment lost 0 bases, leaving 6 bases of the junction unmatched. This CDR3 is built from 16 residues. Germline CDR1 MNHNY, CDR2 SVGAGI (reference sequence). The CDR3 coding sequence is TGTGCCAGCAGTTACTCAGGGCAGGGGGCGGATCAGCCCCAGCATTTT. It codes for CASSYSGQGADQPQHF.

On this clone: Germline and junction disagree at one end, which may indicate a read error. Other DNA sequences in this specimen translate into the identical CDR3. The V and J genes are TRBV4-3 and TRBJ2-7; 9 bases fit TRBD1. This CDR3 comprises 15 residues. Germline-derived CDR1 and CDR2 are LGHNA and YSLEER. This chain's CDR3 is CASSQDPTGGDEQYF. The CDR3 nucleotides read TGCGCCAGCAGCCAAGATCCGACAGGGGGTGACGAGCAATACTTC.

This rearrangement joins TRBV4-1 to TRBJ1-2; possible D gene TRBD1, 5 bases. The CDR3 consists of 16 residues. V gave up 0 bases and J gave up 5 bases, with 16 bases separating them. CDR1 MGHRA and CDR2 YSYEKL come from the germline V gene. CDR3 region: CASSQDFVAGQYGYTF. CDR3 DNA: TGCGCCAGCAGCCAAGATTTTGTGGCAGGACAATATGGCTACACCTTC.

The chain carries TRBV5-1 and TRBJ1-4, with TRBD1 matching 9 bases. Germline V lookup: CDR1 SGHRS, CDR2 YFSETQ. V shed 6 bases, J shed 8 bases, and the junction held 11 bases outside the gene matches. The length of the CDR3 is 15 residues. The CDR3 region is CASNFGGTGTEKLFF. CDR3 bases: TGCGCCAGCAACTTCGGTGGGACAGGGACGGAAAAACTGTTTTTT.

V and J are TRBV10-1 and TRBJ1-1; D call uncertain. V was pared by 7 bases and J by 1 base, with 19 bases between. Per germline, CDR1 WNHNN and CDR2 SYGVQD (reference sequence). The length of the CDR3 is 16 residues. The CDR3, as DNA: TGCGCCAGCACTCGGTGGCACTACCATAAGAACACTGAAGCTTTCTTT. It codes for CASTRWHYHKNTEAFF.

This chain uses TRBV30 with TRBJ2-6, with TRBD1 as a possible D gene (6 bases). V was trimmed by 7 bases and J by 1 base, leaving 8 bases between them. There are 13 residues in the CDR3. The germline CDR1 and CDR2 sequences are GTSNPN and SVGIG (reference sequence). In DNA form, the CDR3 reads TGTGCCTTAACAGGGTCTGGGGCCAACGTCCTGACTTTC. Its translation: CALTGSGANVLTF.

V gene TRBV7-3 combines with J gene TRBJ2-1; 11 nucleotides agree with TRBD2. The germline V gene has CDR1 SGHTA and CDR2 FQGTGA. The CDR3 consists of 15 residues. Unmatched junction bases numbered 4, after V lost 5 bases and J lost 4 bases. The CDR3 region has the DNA TGTGCCAGCAGCATCGGGACTAGCGGTTACAATGAGCAGTTCTTC. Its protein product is CASSIGTSGYNEQFF.

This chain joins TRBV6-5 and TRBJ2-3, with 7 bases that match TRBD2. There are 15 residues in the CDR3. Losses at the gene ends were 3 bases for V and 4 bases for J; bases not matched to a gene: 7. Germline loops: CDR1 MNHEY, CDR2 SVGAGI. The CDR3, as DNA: TGTGCCAGCAGTTATCGGGGGGAGGGGTCAGATACGCAGTATTTT. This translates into CASSYRGEGSDTQYF.

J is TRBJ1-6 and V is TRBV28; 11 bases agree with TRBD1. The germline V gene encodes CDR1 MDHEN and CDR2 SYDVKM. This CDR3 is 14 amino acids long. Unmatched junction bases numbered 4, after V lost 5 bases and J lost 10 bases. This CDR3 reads CASSRTGGESPLHF. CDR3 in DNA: TGTGCCAGCAGTAGGACAGGGGGCGAATCACCCCTCCACTTT.

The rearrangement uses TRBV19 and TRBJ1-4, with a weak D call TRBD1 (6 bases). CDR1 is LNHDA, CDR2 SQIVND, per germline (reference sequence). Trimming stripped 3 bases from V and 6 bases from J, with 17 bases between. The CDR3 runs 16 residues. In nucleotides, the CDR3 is TGTGCCAGTAGTATGGTAACAGGGACCGCAGATGAAAAACTGTTTTTT. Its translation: CASSMVTGTADEKLFF.

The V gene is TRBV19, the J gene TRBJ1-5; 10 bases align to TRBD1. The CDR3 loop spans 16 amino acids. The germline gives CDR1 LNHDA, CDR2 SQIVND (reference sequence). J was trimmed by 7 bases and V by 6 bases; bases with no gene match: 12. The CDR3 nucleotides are TGTGCCAGTAGCCTTCTTGGGACAGGGGAAGGCCAGCCCCAGCATTTT. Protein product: CASSLLGTGEGQPQHF.

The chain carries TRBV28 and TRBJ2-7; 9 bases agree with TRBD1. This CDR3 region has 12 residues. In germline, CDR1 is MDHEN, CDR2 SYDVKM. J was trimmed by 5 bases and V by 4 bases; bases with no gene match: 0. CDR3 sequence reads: CASSWDRDEQYF. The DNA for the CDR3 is TGTGCCAGCAGTTGGGACAGGGACGAGCAGTACTTC. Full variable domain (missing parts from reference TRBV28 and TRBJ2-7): DVKVTQSSRYLVKRTGEKVFLECVQDMDHENMFWYRQDPGLGLRLIYFSYDVKMKEKGDIPEGYSVSREKKERFSLILESASTNQTSMYLCASSWDRDEQYFGPGTRLTVT.

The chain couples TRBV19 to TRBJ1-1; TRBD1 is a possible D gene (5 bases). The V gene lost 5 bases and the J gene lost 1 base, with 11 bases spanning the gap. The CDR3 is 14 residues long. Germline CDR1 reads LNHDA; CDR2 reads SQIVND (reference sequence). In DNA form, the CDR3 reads TGTGCCAGTAGTCCACGTGACAGGAACACTGAAGCTTTCTTT. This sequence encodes CASSPRDRNTEAFF.

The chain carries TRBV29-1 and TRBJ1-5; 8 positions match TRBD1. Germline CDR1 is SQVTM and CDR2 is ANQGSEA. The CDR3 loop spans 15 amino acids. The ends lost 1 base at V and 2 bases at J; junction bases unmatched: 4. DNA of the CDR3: TGCAGCGTTGAAGCCCCAGGGGGCGGCAATCAGCCCCAGCATTTT. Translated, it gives CSVEAPGGGNQPQHF.

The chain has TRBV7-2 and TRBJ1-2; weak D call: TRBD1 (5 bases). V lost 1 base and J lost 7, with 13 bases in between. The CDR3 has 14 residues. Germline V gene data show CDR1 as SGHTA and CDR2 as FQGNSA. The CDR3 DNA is TGTGCCAGCAGCTTAGTGGTGGGGGGGGTTGGCTACACCTTC. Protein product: CASSLVVGGVGYTF.

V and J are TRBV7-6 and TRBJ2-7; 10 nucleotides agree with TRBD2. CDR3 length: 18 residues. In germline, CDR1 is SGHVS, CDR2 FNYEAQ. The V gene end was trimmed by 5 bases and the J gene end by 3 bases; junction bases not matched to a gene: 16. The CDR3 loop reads CASSAAQPASGGLYEQYF. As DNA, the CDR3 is TGTGCCAGCAGCGCAGCCCAGCCGGCTAGCGGGGGACTCTACGAGCAGTACTTC. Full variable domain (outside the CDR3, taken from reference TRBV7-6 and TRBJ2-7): GAGVSQSPRYKVTKRGQDVALRCDPISGHVSLYWYRQALGQGPEFLTYFNYEAQQDKSGLPNDRFSAERPEGSISTLTIQRTEQRDSAMYRCASSAAQPASGGLYEQYFGPGTRLTVT.